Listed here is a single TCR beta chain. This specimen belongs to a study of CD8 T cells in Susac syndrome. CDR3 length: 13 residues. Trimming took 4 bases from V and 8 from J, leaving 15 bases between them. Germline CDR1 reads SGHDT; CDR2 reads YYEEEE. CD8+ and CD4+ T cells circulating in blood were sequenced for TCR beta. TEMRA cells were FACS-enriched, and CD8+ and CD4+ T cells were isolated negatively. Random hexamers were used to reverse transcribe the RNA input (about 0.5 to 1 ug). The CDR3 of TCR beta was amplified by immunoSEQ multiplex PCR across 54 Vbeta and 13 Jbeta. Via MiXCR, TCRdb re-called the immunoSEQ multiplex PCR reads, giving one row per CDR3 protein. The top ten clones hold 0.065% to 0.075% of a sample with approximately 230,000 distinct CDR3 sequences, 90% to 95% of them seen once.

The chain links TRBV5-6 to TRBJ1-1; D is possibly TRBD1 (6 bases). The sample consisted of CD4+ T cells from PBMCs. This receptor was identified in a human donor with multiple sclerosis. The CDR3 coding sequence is TGTGCCAGCAGCCACAGGGTCGGGGGGGAAGCTTTCTTT. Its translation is CASSHRVGGEAFF.